Sequencing of this TCR beta chain was carried out in a study of breast tumors, draining lymph nodes, adjacent tissues. TCRdb called the multiplex PCR reads again in MiXCR, with one record for every CDR3 protein. The table records about 200,000 distinct CDR3 sequences, roughly 29% of them present only once. This clonotype was detected many times. Its antigen is unknown. Breast cancer patients provided tissue from their axillary draining lymph nodes. This CDR3 spans 14 amino acids. V lost 3 bases, J lost 4 bases, and 2 bases stayed unmatched. CDR1 is KGHSH and CDR2 is LQKENI in the germline V gene. Study-wide results and caveats: That most tumor T cells come from lymph nodes remained unproven. Findings are consistent with lymph node origin and intratumoral expansion of most tumor T cells. Tumor repertoires ranked between lymph nodes and nontumor tissue in diversity, with V and J gene preferences.

Sequenced material: axillary lymph node tissue. J is TRBJ2-5 and V is TRBV18; 10 nucleotides match TRBD1. The TCR originated in a female donor with breast cancer. Some clones in this sample may be carry-over from other donors' samples. The chain's CDR3 is CASSPRDRGETQYF. Written as DNA, the CDR3 is TGTGCCAGCTCACCCCGGGACAGGGGAGAGACCCAGTACTTC.